This T cell receptor beta chain was sequenced in a study of CD8+ T cells in alopecia areata. In the study overall: Administration of oral tofacitinib to treated patients was at 5 to 10 mg twice daily. Study-wide results and limits: Scalp clonality, along with expanded CD8+ clones among the top 100, was significantly decreased by tofacitinib.

This clone has just a few counts. The target antigen is unknown. Sequencing used cDNA as its template, made by extracting RNA and reverse transcribing it. Some clones are missing from TCRdb's copy, which holds only in-frame ones; the method was immunoSEQ multiplex PCR. Of 90,000 to 150,000 clones in the sample, 50% to 55% were seen once. Noted treatment: oral pan-JAK inhibitor, 5-10 mg twice daily. The origin of this receptor is a human donor with alopecia areata. The specimen was CD4+ T cells sorted from blood, collected at week 4, from a patient treated with tofacitinib.

The CDR3 is CAWSPPVATDTQYF. The CDR3 DNA reads as TGTGCCTGGAGTCCCCCGGTGGCTACAGATACGCAGTATTTT. This chain uses TRBV30 with TRBJ2-3; D ambiguous. V lost 2 bases to trimming and J lost 3 bases, with 12 bases between them. This CDR3 is 14 amino acids long. Looked up from germline, CDR1 is GTSNPN and CDR2 is SVGIG (reference sequence).